Below, 30 T cell receptor beta chains from the same sample are listed, as sequenced in a study of tumor-infiltrating lymphocytes in primary liver carcinoma. Unsorted bulk tissue, about 19-32 mg of it, served as the source for co-extraction of RNA and DNA. TCR beta cDNA was reverse-transcribed from approximately 0.45 ug of total RNA. The reaction used a constant-region primer and ProtoScript II reverse transcriptase. The TCR beta library was amplified through three nested multiplex PCR rounds in a modified ARM-PCR procedure. Each of the first two PCR rounds ran roughly 9 cycles with TRBV1-TRBV30 forward and C-beta reverse primers. One entry per CDR3 protein results from TCRdb running MiXCR on the multiplex PCR reads. The sample shows approximately 76,000 distinct CDR3 sequences, 71% of them seen only once. The specimen sequenced was liver tumor tissue from sampling region 4. Subset noted: tumor region T4, right-lateral pole. The receptors stem from an older woman with primary liver carcinoma and hepatitis B virus infection.

The gene calls are TRBV11-2 and TRBJ2-1; TRBD2 matches at 12 bases. This CDR3 spans 15 amino acids. Germline V gene sequence: CDR1 SGHAT, CDR2 FQNNGV. After removal of 1 base from V and 9 bases from J, the junction contained 4 bases not matched to a gene. CDR3 sequence (DNA): TGTGCCAGCAGCTTAGGGACTAGCGGGAACAGTGAGCAGTTCTTC. It is translated as CASSLGTSGNSEQFF.

Worth noting for this clonotype: Likely a read error: the CDR3 ends without its conserved phenylalanine or tryptophan. The DNA is omitted, as the CDR3 cannot be located on it reliably, and the CDR3 follows TCRdb's listing. The J gene is TRBJ2-1, the V gene TRBV29-1; the table names TRBD1, a call not compared with the DNA. The CDR3 length is 13 residues, termini included. Per germline, CDR1 SQVTM and CDR2 ANQGSEA. The CDR3: CSVGGQSSDEQIS.

In regard to this clonotype: One end of the junction is discordant with germline, which a read error may explain. This chain connects TRBV11-3 to TRBJ1-1; 7 nucleotides agree with TRBD1. The CDR3 is 14 residues long. The germline gives CDR1 SGHNT, CDR2 YENEEA. The CDR3 here is CASSFGTVKTEVFF. DNA for the CDR3: TGTGCCAGCAGCTTTGGGACAGTGAAAACTGAAGTTTTCTTT.

There are a few counts of this clonotype. The V and J genes are TRBV7-9 and TRBJ2-3; 8 bases match TRBD2. V lost 5 bases and J lost 4; bases outside the gene matches: 14. Germline V CDR1 and CDR2: SEHNR, FQNEAQ (reference sequence). There are 17 residues in the CDR3. The CDR3 nucleotides are TGTGCCAGCAGCACTCCGACGGGAGGGCGTCGAGCAGATACGCAGTATTTT. It encodes CASSTPTGGRRADTQYF.

This clonotype came up once. Compared with germline, one end of the junction differs, possibly owing to a read error. This chain connects TRBV6-6 to TRBJ1-2, with D unresolved. The CDR3 is 16 residues long. Germline V gives CDR1 MNHNY, CDR2 SVGAGI (reference sequence). The DNA of the CDR3 is TGTGCCGGCAGTCACTCGAGTGGCAGAACTGGTTATGGCTACACCTTC. This gives the protein CAGSHSSGRTGYGYTF.

This clonotype was seen just once. Possible read error: a much larger clone is one base away. The chain has TRBV7-3 and TRBJ2-2; maybe TRBD2 (6 bases). This CDR3 is built from 15 residues. Looked up from germline, CDR1 is SGHTA and CDR2 is FQGTGA. CDR3 residues: CARSLGAGRGGELFF. As DNA, the CDR3 is TGTGCCAGGAGCTTAGGGGCGGGACGTGGCGGGGAGCTGTTTTTT.

The V and J genes are TRBV20-1 and TRBJ1-3, with TRBD1 identical over 9 bases. The CDR3 length is 15 residues. J was trimmed by 4 bases and V by 0 bases; bases with no gene match: 4. Looked up from germline, CDR1 is DFQATT and CDR2 is SNEGSKA (reference sequence). CDR3 bases: TGCAGTGCTAGAGATTACAGGGGGCCCGGAAACACCATATATTTT. Its protein product is CSARDYRGPGNTIYF.

This clonotype was seen a single time. The junction differs from germline at one of its ends, possibly a read error. The chain combines TRBV29-1 with TRBJ2-3; D tentatively fits TRBD1 or TRBD2 (5 bases each). The CDR3 sequence is 13 residues long. Germline CDR1 SQVTM, CDR2 ANQGSEA. As DNA, the CDR3 is TGTAGCGTTGGAACTAGTGGGGCAGATACGCGGTATTTT. Translating it yields CSVGTSGADTRYF.

In its sample, this clonotype ranks as medium-sized. The chain has TRBV11-3 and TRBJ2-2; the match to TRBD2 covers 8 bases. Trimming took 10 bases from V and 3 from J; bases not matched to a gene: 4. CDR1 is SGHNT and CDR2 is YENEEA in the germline V gene. The CDR3 totals 13 residues. The CDR3 protein is CATSAGDTGELFF. CDR3 coding DNA: TGTGCCACCTCAGCGGGAGACACCGGGGAGCTGTTTTTT.

This clonotype has a handful of counts. This clone may be a read error of a much larger clone one base away. The V call is TRBV13, the J call TRBJ1-1; 7 bases map to TRBD1. This CDR3 contains 14 residues. Germline V gene data show CDR1 as PRHDT and CDR2 as FYEKMQ (reference sequence). V gave up 5 bases and J gave up 3 bases; unmatched junction bases: 6. CDR3 amino acids: CASSPDRVDTEAFF. CDR3 DNA sequence: TGTGCCAGCAGCCCCGACAGGGTGGACACTGAAGCTTTCTTT.

This chain connects TRBV11-2 to TRBJ1-6; no definite D call. The CDR3 loop spans 15 amino acids. CDR1 is SGHAT, CDR2 FQNNGV, per germline. Trimming cost V 11 bases and J 7 bases, with 21 bases left between them. In DNA form, the CDR3 reads TGTGCCGGGAGCTTAGAAGCAGGAGGCAATTCACCCCTCCACTTT. Encoded protein: CAGSLEAGGNSPLHF.

This clonotype is termed medium-sized. This rearrangement joins TRBV12-3 or TRBV12-4 to TRBJ2-5, with TRBD2 matching 8 bases. This CDR3 comprises 18 residues. V lost 5 bases to trimming and J lost 5 bases; unmatched junction nucleotides: 19. CDR3 sequence reads: CASSPLKAGVGRTETQYF. The CDR3 DNA sequence: TGTGCCAGCAGTCCCCTTAAAGCGGGGGTCGGGAGAACGGAGACCCAGTACTTC.

Of note for this clonotype: Its ends do not fully match the called genes, so a read error is possible. As DNA, the CDR3 is TGTAGCGTTGTTGGGAGCGGCGAGCAGTACTTC. Residues: CSVVGSGEQYF. This rearrangement joins TRBV29-1 to TRBJ2-7; TRBD2 might be the D (5 bases). The CDR3 is 11 residues long. From germline, CDR1 is SQVTM and CDR2 ANQGSEA.

This clonotype was seen many times. The chain recombines TRBV5-6 with TRBJ2-6; 8 bases agree with TRBD2. The germline V gene has CDR1 SGHDT and CDR2 YYEEEE. The trim removed 3 bases at V and 0 bases at J, leaving 14 bases unmatched. CDR3 length: 20 residues. CDR3 sequence (DNA): TGTGCCAGCAGCTCTACACCGGGACTAGGAAAAACCTCTGGGGCCAACGTCCTGACTTTC. It encodes CASSSTPGLGKTSGANVLTF.

This clonotype appeared a single time. The junction does not match germline at one end; this may be a read error. This chain uses TRBV11-2 with TRBJ2-7, with D perhaps TRBD2 (6 bases). Germline CDR1 SGHAT, CDR2 FQNNGV. The CDR3 loop spans 15 amino acids. The CDR3 DNA reads as TGTGTCAGTAGCTTAGACCCTGCGGGGACCTACGAGCAGCACTTC. Translated, it gives CVSSLDPAGTYEQHF.

Points on this clonotype: Germline is not matched at one junction end, which may reflect a read error. J is TRBJ2-7 and V is TRBV28; 8 nucleotides match TRBD1. This CDR3 has 14 residues. Germline-derived CDR1 and CDR2 are MDHEN and SYDVKM. The CDR3 here is CVSKGGQESYEQYF. DNA for the CDR3: TGTGTCAGCAAGGGGGGACAGGAATCCTACGAGCAGTACTTC.

Concerning this clonotype: No conserved phenylalanine or tryptophan is present at the end of the CDR3, so a read error is the likely explanation. The gene calls are TRBV29-1 and TRBJ1-2; D unresolved. Per the germline V gene, CDR1 is SQVTM and CDR2 is ANQGSEA. The CDR3 contains 15 residues. The CDR3 DNA reads as TGTAGCGTTGAGATTTCCCAAAGGGAAGGCTATGGCTACACCATC. It codes for CSVEISQREGYGYTI.

Worth noting for this clonotype: The junction departs from the called germline gene at one end, perhaps through a read error. The chain combines TRBV6-1 with TRBJ2-3; 7 bases are shared with TRBD2. The CDR3 contains 13 residues. Germline CDR1 MNHNS, CDR2 SASEGT. The CDR3 reads CVTKAGPTDAQYF. The CDR3 DNA sequence: TGTGTCACTAAAGCGGGGCCCACAGATGCGCAGTATTTT.

As concerns this clonotype: One junction end disagrees with the germline gene, perhaps due to a read error. This CDR3 is CTSSLSGRKHGQYF. In DNA form, the CDR3 reads TGTACCAGCAGCTTAAGCGGGCGGAAGCACGGGCAGTACTTC. The chain uses TRBV11-3 and TRBJ2-7; TRBD2 is a possible D gene (6 bases). The CDR3 is made up of 14 amino acids. CDR1 is SGHNT and CDR2 is YENEEA in the germline V gene.

A remark on this clonotype: A junction end diverges from the germline sequence, so it may reflect a read error. The CDR3 here is CASGQVEGGRTDTHYF. The DNA of the CDR3 is TGTGCCAGCGGCCAAGTGGAGGGAGGGCGCACAGATACGCACTATTTT. The chain recombines TRBV4-2 with TRBJ2-3, with TRBD2 matching 7 bases. CDR1 LGHNA and CDR2 YNFKEQ come from the germline V gene. This CDR3 has 16 amino acids.

The chain employs TRBV6-5 and TRBJ2-7; 7 bases agree with TRBD1. V dropped 7 bases and J dropped 2; count of bases not matched to a gene: 23. The CDR3 consists of 19 residues. The germline V gene encodes CDR1 MNHEY and CDR2 SVGAGI. The CDR3 DNA sequence: TGTGCCAGCACCGTAATCCGCTTCGACAGGGCAACGACCCCCTACGAGCAGTACTTC. Protein sequence: CASTVIRFDRATTPYEQYF.

The chain employs TRBV5-1 and TRBJ2-1; either TRBD1 or TRBD2 may supply D (5 bases each). In germline, CDR1 is SGHRS, CDR2 YFSETQ. This CDR3 comprises 15 residues. Deletions cut 1 base from V and 10 bases from J, with 18 bases between. The CDR3 loop reads CASSLLGVSYEEQFF. For the CDR3, the DNA is TGCGCCAGCAGCTTGTTGGGGGTCTCCTACGAAGAGCAGTTCTTC.

Points on this clonotype: A clone one base away is much larger, so this may be a read error. V usage is TRBV7-9 and J usage is TRBJ1-2; D perhaps matches TRBD1 (6 bases). The CDR3 length is 14 residues. Germline V gene sequence: CDR1 SEHNR, CDR2 FQNEAQ (reference sequence). The CDR3 region has the DNA TGTGCCTGCAGCCCCGACGGGGGGGCCTATGGCTACACCTTC. This encodes CACSPDGGAYGYTF.

This clonotype counts as large. V gene TRBV11-1 combines with J gene TRBJ2-1; D possibly matches TRBD1 or TRBD2 (5 bases each). The CDR3 runs to 15 residues. The V end lost 1 base, the J end lost 2 bases, and 9 bases lay between the germline ends. Looked up from germline, CDR1 is SGHAT and CDR2 is FQDESV (reference sequence). CDR3 nucleotides: TGTGCCAGCAGCTTAGGGGGGACGACCTACAATGAGCAGTTCTTC. It codes for CASSLGGTTYNEQFF.

On this clonotype: At one of its ends the junction is not consistent with the germline gene, which may arise from a read error. The V gene is TRBV12-3 or TRBV12-4, the J gene TRBJ1-2; possibly TRBD1 for D (5 bases). The CDR3 extends over 12 amino acids. Here the CDR3 DNA reads TGTGCCAACAGTCGGGACGTGCAGGGCTACACCTTC. This encodes CANSRDVQGYTF.

Details on this clonotype: The missing conserved phenylalanine or tryptophan at the end of this CDR3 makes a read error likely. V gene TRBV28 combines with J gene TRBJ2-7; TRBD1 might be the D (6 bases). Trimming stripped 6 bases from V and 6 bases from J, with 12 bases between. Germline values: CDR1 MDHEN, CDR2 SYDVKM. The CDR3 length is 12 residues. In DNA, the CDR3 is TGTGCCAGCAGAACGGGACAATTCGAGCAGTACCTC. It codes for CASRTGQFEQYL.

The rearrangement joins TRBV6-5 to TRBJ2-7; a possible D gene is TRBD1 (6 bases). This CDR3 contains 15 residues. Germline CDR1 is MNHEY and CDR2 is SVGAGI. Trimming shortened V by 6 bases and J by 7 bases, and 22 bases separated the two germline ends. The CDR3 sequence is CASRRTTTGSHEQYF. CDR3 DNA: TGTGCCAGCAGGCGCACGACGACAGGTAGCCATGAGCAGTACTTC.

Points on this clonotype: The CDR3 carries no conserved terminal phenylalanine or tryptophan, so it likely arises from a read error. The gene calls are TRBV11-3 and TRBJ2-1; 8 bases are a match to TRBD2. The germline V gene encodes CDR1 SGHNT and CDR2 YENEEA. This CDR3 is built from 15 residues. CDR3 DNA sequence: TGTGCTAACAGCCCTCGGGGTAGCGGGAACAATGAGCAGTTCTTA. This sequence encodes CANSPRGSGNNEQFL.

With regard to this clonotype: The junction does not match germline at one end; this may be a read error. This chain connects TRBV4-1 to TRBJ2-7, with D unclear. Germline lookup yields CDR1 MGHRA and CDR2 YSYEKL. CDR3 length: 15 residues. The CDR3 region has the DNA TGCGCCAGTAGCCACCCTGGAGAAGGGTGGAAAGAGCAGTATTTC. Translated, it gives CASSHPGEGWKEQYF.

Note on this clonotype: The final CDR3 position lacks the conserved phenylalanine or tryptophan, pointing to a likely read error. The genes are TRBV4-1 and TRBJ2-7; TRBD2 matches 8 bases. This CDR3 has 15 amino acids. After removal of 0 bases from V and 5 bases from J, the junction contained 6 bases not matched to a gene. CDR1 and CDR2 (germline): MGHRA, YSYEKL. CDR3 residues: CASSQDGGGRNEQYI. CDR3 sequence (DNA): TGCGCCAGCAGCCAAGATGGCGGGGGGCGCAACGAGCAGTACATC.